The 32 T cell receptor beta chains below all came from one sample that was sequenced in a study of CD4 T cells in relation to SARS-CoV-2 and coronaviruses. Some clones are missing from TCRdb's copy, which holds only in-frame ones; the method was immunoSEQ multiplex PCR. Of 25,000 or so clones in the sample, under 80% were seen once. No antigens are known for them. The unexposed donors gave CD4+ T cells in about 2011-2018, prior to COVID-19. The cells were cultured for less than twelve days before CD4+ T cells were isolated. The specimen sequenced was CD4+ T cells from PBMCs, cultured in vitro. The origin of the receptors is a human donor in good health.

The chain has TRBV10-2 and TRBJ1-3; no definite D call. The V and J ends lost 3 bases and 0 bases respectively, with 12 bases between them. The V gene's germline CDR1 is WSHSY and CDR2 SAAADI. The CDR3 covers 16 residues. The CDR3 nucleotides read TGCGCCAGCAGTGATCGGGCAAGGAGCTCTGGAAACACCATATATTTT. Translation: CASSDRARSSGNTIYF.

This clone was seen more than once but under ten times. The rearrangement joins TRBV7-3 to TRBJ2-6, with a weak D call TRBD2 (6 bases). V dropped 5 bases and J dropped 3 bases, with 14 bases sitting between them. This CDR3 has 16 residues. Germline lookup yields CDR1 SGHTA and CDR2 FQGTGA. CDR3 loop: CASSRDGGVGANVLTF. CDR3 DNA: TGTGCCAGCAGCCGCGATGGAGGGGTTGGGGCCAACGTCCTGACTTTC.

This chain uses TRBV11-2 with TRBJ2-1; 11 bases fit TRBD2. Germline CDR1 and CDR2: SGHAT and FQNNGV. After removal of 6 bases from V and 7 bases from J, the junction contained 14 bases not matched to a gene. This CDR3 is built from 17 residues. The CDR3 loop reads CASRRVAGGPLGNEQFF. CDR3 DNA: TGTGCCAGCAGAAGGGTAGCGGGGGGGCCCCTCGGAAATGAGCAGTTCTTC.

J is TRBJ2-3 and V is TRBV18; TRBD1 might be the D (7 bases). CDR3 length equals 14 residues. The germline V and J ends were trimmed by 4 bases and 4 bases, with 12 bases remaining between them. CDR1 KGHSH and CDR2 LQKENI come from the germline V gene. CDR3 sequence (DNA): TGTGCCAGCTCACAAGGAGGGGGCGCAGATACGCAGTATTTT. Translated, it gives CASSQGGGADTQYF.

The chain employs TRBV30 and TRBJ2-1, with 8 positions matching TRBD2. Germline V CDR1 and CDR2: GTSNPN, SVGIG (reference sequence). This CDR3 comprises 16 residues. The trim removed 0 bases at V and 9 bases at J, leaving 13 bases unmatched. In nucleotides, the CDR3 is TGTGCCTGGAGTGTAGGGGCCTGGACTAGCCAGGCTGAGCAGTTCTTC. This gives the protein CAWSVGAWTSQAEQFF.

There are a few counts of this clone. The rearrangement links TRBV4-3 to TRBJ2-2; D not certain. This CDR3 is built from 15 residues. CDR1 and CDR2 from the germline V gene are LGHNA and YSLEER. V was clipped by 0 bases and J by 4 bases, with 9 bases between them. CDR3 in amino acids: CASSQEPASTGELFF. CDR3 in DNA: TGCGCCAGCAGCCAAGAACCAGCTAGCACCGGGGAGCTGTTTTTT.

The chain joins TRBV9 to TRBJ1-1; D is undetermined. The CDR3 runs 13 residues. The V end lost 4 bases, the J end lost 0 bases, and 7 bases lay between the germline ends. Per the germline V gene, CDR1 is SGDLS and CDR2 is YYNGEE. CDR3 coding DNA: TGTGCCAGCAGCTTCCACCTGAACACTGAAGCTTTCTTT. Amino acids: CASSFHLNTEAFF.

The chain joins TRBV18 to TRBJ1-6, with TRBD1 identical over 7 bases. The V gene end was trimmed by 6 bases and the J gene end by 0 bases; junction bases not matched to a gene: 8. From germline, CDR1 is KGHSH and CDR2 LQKENI. The CDR3 contains 17 residues. In nucleotides, the CDR3 is TGTGCCAGCTCGCGGGACAGTCTACTCTCCTATAATTCACCCCTCCACTTT. This translates into CASSRDSLLSYNSPLHF. The whole variable domain, remainder taken from reference TRBV18 and TRBJ1-6, is NAGVMQNPRHLVRRRGQEARLRCSPMKGHSHVYWYRQLPEEGLKFMVYLQKENIIDESGMPKERFSAEFPKEGPSILRIQQVVRGDSAAYFCASSRDSLLSYNSPLHFGNGTRLTVT.

The V call is TRBV10-3, the J call TRBJ2-5, with D hard to call. Germline assignment: CDR1 ENHRY and CDR2 SYGVKD. This CDR3 is built from 14 residues. Trimming shortened V by 3 bases and J by 5 bases, and 13 bases separated the two germline ends. CDR3 bases: TGTGCCATCAGTGATTGGGTGGCGCAGGAGACCCAGTACTTC. Protein sequence: CAISDWVAQETQYF.

The chain is built from TRBV6-2 or TRBV6-3 and TRBJ2-1; 9 positions match TRBD1. This CDR3 contains 16 residues. The germline V gene has CDR1 MNHEY and CDR2 SVGEGT. J lost 8 bases, V lost 6 bases, and 14 bases had no gene match. The CDR3 loop reads CASSRLNRGRWDEQFF. CDR3 nucleotides: TGTGCCAGCAGCCGACTTAACAGGGGGCGGTGGGATGAGCAGTTCTTC.

This chain connects TRBV7-9 to TRBJ2-5; 7 positions match TRBD2. V lost 5 bases and J lost 2; bases outside the gene matches: 11. The CDR3 totals 16 residues. Germline CDR1 SEHNR, CDR2 FQNEAQ (reference sequence). CDR3 protein: CASSIEAGVGQETQYF. In DNA, the CDR3 is TGTGCCAGCAGCATTGAGGCGGGGGTGGGTCAAGAGACCCAGTACTTC.

This rearrangement joins TRBV2 to TRBJ2-7; 11 bases line up with TRBD2. The CDR3 is 14 amino acids. After removal of 4 bases from V and 7 bases from J, the junction contained 6 bases not matched to a gene. The V gene's germline CDR1 is SNHLY and CDR2 FYNNEI. The CDR3 DNA follows: TGTGCCAGCAGTGGTAGCGGGAGGGTCGGGGAGCAGTACTTC. Its translation: CASSGSGRVGEQYF.

This chain connects TRBV19 to TRBJ2-3, with 12 bases identical to TRBD2. The CDR3 has 15 residues. CDR1 LNHDA and CDR2 SQIVND come from the germline V gene (reference sequence). J gave up 4 bases and V 7 bases, and 6 bases lay outside the gene matches. CDR3 amino acids: CASTPLAGGPDTQYF. CDR3 DNA: TGTGCCAGTACTCCTCTAGCGGGAGGGCCAGATACGCAGTATTTT.

This clone was picked up a small number of times. This sequence joins TRBV2 and TRBJ1-2; maybe TRBD1 (5 bases). This CDR3 contains 10 residues. Trimming took 8 bases from V and 7 from J, leaving 8 bases between them. Germline assignment: CDR1 SNHLY and CDR2 FYNNEI. CDR3 protein: CASRGRGYTF. The CDR3 bases are TGTGCCAGCCGGGGACGTGGCTACACCTTC.

This clone is labeled as medium-sized. This chain links TRBV5-1 with TRBJ1-2; possible D gene TRBD1, 6 bases. The V end lost 1 base, the J end lost 0 bases, and 16 bases lay between the germline ends. CDR1 and CDR2 from the germline V gene are SGHRS and YFSETQ. The CDR3 is 17 amino acids. The CDR3, as DNA: TGCGCCAGCAGCTTGCAGGGGTCGACGTATTCTAACTATGGCTACACCTTC. As protein: CASSLQGSTYSNYGYTF. The full variable domain, its missing parts supplied by reference TRBV5-1 and TRBJ1-2, is KAGVTQTPRYLIKTRGQQVTLSCSPISGHRSVSWYQQTPGQGLQFLFEYFSETQRNKGNFPGRFSGRQFSNSRSEMNVSTLELGDSALYLCASSLQGSTYSNYGYTFGSGTRLTVV.

The rearrangement uses TRBV18 and TRBJ2-1, with D maybe TRBD1 (7 bases). The CDR3 is 15 residues long. CDR1 KGHSH and CDR2 LQKENI come from the germline V gene. Trimming left V 5 bases short and J 6 bases short, with 17 bases between. The CDR3 spells CASSFQEGAGNEQFF. CDR3 coding DNA: TGTGCCAGCTCATTCCAGGAGGGGGCGGGCAATGAGCAGTTCTTC.

V gene TRBV5-4 combines with J gene TRBJ1-2; D not certain. Trimming stripped 4 bases from V and 7 bases from J, with 17 bases between. Germline V lookup: CDR1 SGHNT, CDR2 YYREEE (reference sequence). This CDR3 region has 14 residues. CDR3 amino acids: CASSPNVGPLGYTF. DNA of the CDR3: TGTGCCAGCAGCCCCAACGTGGGCCCCCTTGGCTACACCTTC.

This rearrangement joins TRBV7-8 to TRBJ2-2; D could derive from TRBD1 or TRBD2 (5 bases each). Trimming left V 10 bases short and J 8 bases short, with 14 bases between. CDR1 and CDR2 from the germline V gene are SGHVS and FQNEAQ. This CDR3 is built from 12 residues. This chain's CDR3 is CATGRQRGELFF. Written as DNA, the CDR3 is TGTGCCACGGGGCGGCAGCGAGGGGAGCTGTTTTTT.

The V and J genes are TRBV10-3 and TRBJ1-4, with D perhaps matching TRBD1 (5 bases). The germline V gene has CDR1 ENHRY and CDR2 SYGVKD. The CDR3 loop spans 14 amino acids. V lost 6 bases and J 7 bases, leaving 15 bases between the germline ends. CDR3: CAIRRDLSGEKLFF. CDR3 bases: TGTGCCATCAGGAGGGACCTCAGTGGTGAAAAACTGTTTTTT.

The chain is built from TRBV7-9 and TRBJ1-2; a possible D gene is TRBD1 (5 bases). The length of the CDR3 is 14 residues. Germline lookup yields CDR1 SEHNR and CDR2 FQNEAQ (reference sequence). V was clipped by 2 bases and J by 6 bases, with 13 bases between them. CDR3 amino acids: CASSLLGGSDGYTF. The CDR3 nucleotides are TGTGCCAGCAGCTTATTGGGGGGTTCGGATGGCTACACCTTC.

The chain has TRBV10-3 and TRBJ2-7; D remains ambiguous. The CDR3 is 12 residues long. The V gene's germline CDR1 is ENHRY and CDR2 SYGVKD. Trimming left V 3 bases short and J 2 bases short, with 5 bases between. The CDR3 nucleotides are TGTGCCATCAGTGAAGAGACCTACGAGCAGTACTTC. It encodes CAISEETYEQYF.

The genes are TRBV29-1 and TRBJ2-3; TRBD1 matches at 9 bases. V shed 4 bases, J shed 5 bases, and the junction held 4 bases outside the gene matches. The CDR3 runs to 13 residues. Germline V gene lookup returns CDR1 SQVTM and CDR2 ANQGSEA. In DNA, the CDR3 is TGCAGCGTTGCTACAGGGGGCTTAGATACGCAGTATTTT. Residues: CSVATGGLDTQYF.

The rearrangement uses TRBV5-1 and TRBJ2-7; 7 nucleotides line up with TRBD1. In germline, CDR1 is SGHRS, CDR2 YFSETQ. J gave up 6 bases and V 5 bases, and 8 bases lay outside the gene matches. The CDR3 loop spans 13 amino acids. CDR3 sequence: CASRGDRVAEQYF. DNA for the CDR3: TGCGCCAGCAGGGGAGACAGGGTAGCCGAGCAGTACTTC.

This rearrangement joins TRBV10-2 to TRBJ1-5, with unresolved D. The germline V gene has CDR1 WSHSY and CDR2 SAAADI. With 3 bases removed from V and 3 bases from J, the gap between germline ends came to 18 bases. The CDR3 spans 17 residues. The CDR3 region is CASSDHRAGKANQPQHF. CDR3 nucleotide sequence: TGCGCCAGCAGTGATCATCGGGCAGGTAAAGCCAATCAGCCCCAGCATTTT.

V gene TRBV23-1 combines with J gene TRBJ2-7; D not certain. TRBV23-1 qualifies as an ORF whose function is uncertain. The CDR3 is 14 residues long. Deletions cut 1 base from V and 3 bases from J, with 10 bases between. The CDR3 DNA reads as TGCGCCAGCAGTCAATACGAATCCAGCTACGAGCAGTACTTC. Its protein product is CASSQYESSYEQYF.

Comment on this clone: The same CDR3 arises from other DNA sequences in this sample as well. The rearrangement uses TRBV5-1 and TRBJ2-7; TRBD1 or TRBD2 may be the D gene (6 bases each). CDR1 and CDR2 (germline): SGHRS, YFSETQ. V lost 3 bases and J lost 3, with 16 bases in between. This CDR3 has 15 residues. CDR3: CASSSLRLGGYEQYF. CDR3 bases: TGCGCCAGCAGCTCCCTTCGACTAGGGGGCTACGAGCAGTACTTC.

The chain combines TRBV9 with TRBJ2-5; 7 bases match TRBD1. Germline V gene data show CDR1 as SGDLS and CDR2 as YYNGEE. Unmatched junction bases numbered 8, after V lost 4 bases and J lost 5 bases. CDR3 length equals 14 residues. The CDR3 loop reads CASSSTPQGETQYF. The CDR3 DNA reads TGTGCCAGCAGCTCCACCCCACAGGGGGAGACCCAGTACTTC.

Only a few counts were recorded for this clone. The chain couples TRBV7-2 to TRBJ1-6; possibly TRBD1 for D (5 bases). The CDR3 sequence is 16 residues long. CDR1 and CDR2 from the germline V gene are SGHTA and FQGNSA. The V end was cut by 0 bases, the J end by 6 bases, with 12 bases between. The CDR3 DNA sequence: TGTGCCAGCAGCTTAGCGGGGGGGAGGGGTAATTCACCCCTCCACTTT. The encoded protein is CASSLAGGRGNSPLHF.

This rearrangement joins TRBV7-2 to TRBJ2-5, with D possibly TRBD1 on 8 matching bases. The CDR3 runs to 15 residues. CDR1 and CDR2 from the germline V gene are SGHTA and FQGNSA. Trimming took 3 bases from V and 7 from J, leaving 18 bases between them. CDR3: CASSLGHTGGATQYF. In DNA form, the CDR3 reads TGTGCCAGCAGCTTGGGGCATACAGGGGGGGCGACCCAGTACTTC.

The chain uses TRBV18 and TRBJ1-1; possibly TRBD1 for D (6 bases). Trimming took 10 bases from V and 1 from J, leaving 13 bases between them. CDR1 and CDR2 from the germline V gene are KGHSH and LQKENI. The CDR3 runs 13 residues. The CDR3 DNA is TGTGCCACGGGGGCCGGAAGGAACACTGAAGCTTTCTTT. Translated: CATGAGRNTEAFF.

The chain carries TRBV19 and TRBJ2-7; the D gene is possibly TRBD1 (6 bases). CDR1 is LNHDA and CDR2 is SQIVND in the germline V gene (reference sequence). Trimming cost V 5 bases and J 3 bases, with 8 bases left between them. CDR3 length equals 12 residues. CDR3 coding DNA: TGTGCCAGTAGTGGGACACTCTACGAGCAGTACTTC. Its translation is CASSGTLYEQYF. The whole variable domain, filled in from reference TRBV19 and TRBJ2-7, reads DGGITQSPKYLFRKEGQNVTLSCEQNLNHDAMYWYRQDPGQGLRLIYYSQIVNDFQKGDIAEGYSVSREKKESFPLTVTSAQKNPTAFYLCASSGTLYEQYFGPGTRLTVT.

CDR3 nucleotides: TGTGCCACCAGTGATTTTGTGGGGAATGAGCAGTTCTTC. It translates to CATSDFVGNEQFF. V usage is TRBV24-1 and J usage is TRBJ2-1; D unclear. This CDR3 contains 13 residues. With 1 base removed from V and 7 bases from J, the gap between germline ends came to 7 bases. Germline V gene lookup returns CDR1 KGHDR and CDR2 SFDVKD.